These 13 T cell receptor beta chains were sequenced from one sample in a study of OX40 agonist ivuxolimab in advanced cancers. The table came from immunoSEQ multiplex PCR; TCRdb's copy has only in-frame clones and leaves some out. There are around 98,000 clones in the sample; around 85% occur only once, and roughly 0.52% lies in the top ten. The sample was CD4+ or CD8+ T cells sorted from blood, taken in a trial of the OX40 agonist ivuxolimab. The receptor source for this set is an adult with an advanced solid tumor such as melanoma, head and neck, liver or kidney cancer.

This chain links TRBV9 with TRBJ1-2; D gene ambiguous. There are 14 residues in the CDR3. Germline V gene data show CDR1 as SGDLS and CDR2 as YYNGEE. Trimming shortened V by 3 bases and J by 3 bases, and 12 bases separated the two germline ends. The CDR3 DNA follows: TGTGCCAGCAGCGCGGACTCGGCATACTATGGCTACACCTTC. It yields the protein CASSADSAYYGYTF.

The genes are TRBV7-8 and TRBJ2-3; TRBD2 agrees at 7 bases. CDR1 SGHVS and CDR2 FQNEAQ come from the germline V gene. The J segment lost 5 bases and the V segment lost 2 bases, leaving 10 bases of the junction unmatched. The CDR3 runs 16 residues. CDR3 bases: TGTGCCAGCAGCTTACAAGTGGGGGGGTTCGGAGATACGCAGTATTTT. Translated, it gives CASSLQVGGFGDTQYF.

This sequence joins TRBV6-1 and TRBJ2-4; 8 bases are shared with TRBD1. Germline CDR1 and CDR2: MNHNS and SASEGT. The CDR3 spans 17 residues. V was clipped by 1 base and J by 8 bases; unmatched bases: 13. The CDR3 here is CASSEGAWTGQGDIQYF. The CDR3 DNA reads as TGTGCCAGCAGTGAAGGTGCCTGGACAGGGCAAGGAGACATTCAGTACTTC.

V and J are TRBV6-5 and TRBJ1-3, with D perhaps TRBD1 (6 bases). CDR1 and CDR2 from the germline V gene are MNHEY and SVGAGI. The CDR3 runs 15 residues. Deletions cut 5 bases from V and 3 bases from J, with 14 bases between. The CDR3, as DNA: TGTGCCAGCAGTACCTCGGGGGCAAGTGGAAACACCATATATTTT. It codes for CASSTSGASGNTIYF.

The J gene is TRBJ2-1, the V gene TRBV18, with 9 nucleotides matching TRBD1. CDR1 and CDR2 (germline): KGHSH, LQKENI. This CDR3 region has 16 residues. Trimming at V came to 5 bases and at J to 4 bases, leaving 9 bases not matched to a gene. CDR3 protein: CASSSSRDRAYNEQFF. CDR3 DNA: TGTGCCAGCTCATCCTCCCGGGACAGGGCTTACAATGAGCAGTTCTTC.

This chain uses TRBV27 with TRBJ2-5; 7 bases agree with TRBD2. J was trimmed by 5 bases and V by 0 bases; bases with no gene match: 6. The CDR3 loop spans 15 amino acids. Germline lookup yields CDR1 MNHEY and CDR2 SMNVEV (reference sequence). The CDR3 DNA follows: TGTGCCAGCAGTTTATCCTGGGGGGGTGGGGAGACCCAGTACTTC. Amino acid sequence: CASSLSWGGGETQYF.

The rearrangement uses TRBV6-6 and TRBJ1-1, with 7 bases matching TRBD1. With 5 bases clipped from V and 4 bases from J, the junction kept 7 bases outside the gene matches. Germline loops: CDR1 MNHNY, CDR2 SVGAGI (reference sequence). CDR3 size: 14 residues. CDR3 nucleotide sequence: TGTGCCAGCAGTACTCCACAGGGGACCACTGAAGCTTTCTTT. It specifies CASSTPQGTTEAFF.

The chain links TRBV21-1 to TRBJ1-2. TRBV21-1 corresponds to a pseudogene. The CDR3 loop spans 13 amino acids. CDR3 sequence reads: CASSNYQRYGYTF. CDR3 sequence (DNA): TGTGCCAGCAGCAACTACCAGAGATATGGCTACACCTTC.

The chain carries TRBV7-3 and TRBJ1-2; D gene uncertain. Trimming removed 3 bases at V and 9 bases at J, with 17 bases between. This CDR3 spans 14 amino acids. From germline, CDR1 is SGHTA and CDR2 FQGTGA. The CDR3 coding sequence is TGTGCCAGCAGCTTCGACGGATCCTCTGGCCGCTACACCTTC. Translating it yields CASSFDGSSGRYTF.

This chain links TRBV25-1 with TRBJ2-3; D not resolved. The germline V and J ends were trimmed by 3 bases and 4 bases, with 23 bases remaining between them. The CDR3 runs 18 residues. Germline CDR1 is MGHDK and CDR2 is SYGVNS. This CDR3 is CASSDIPGRRIPADTQYF. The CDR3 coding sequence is TGTGCCAGCAGTGACATCCCTGGGCGCAGGATCCCCGCAGATACGCAGTATTTT.

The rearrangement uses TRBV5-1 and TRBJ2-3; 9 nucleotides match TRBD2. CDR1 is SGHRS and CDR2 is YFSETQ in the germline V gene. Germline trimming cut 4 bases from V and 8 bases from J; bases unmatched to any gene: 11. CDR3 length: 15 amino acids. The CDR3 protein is CASSPGLSGGGTQYF. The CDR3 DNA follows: TGCGCCAGCAGCCCCGGACTTAGCGGGGGAGGTACGCAGTATTTT.

CDR3 bases: TGTGCTAGTGGTCCAAGCCCCGATACGCAGTATTTT. Amino acids: CASGPSPDTQYF. This chain joins TRBV12-5 and TRBJ2-3; D is unresolved. Germline CDR1 is LGHNT and CDR2 is FRNRAP. The CDR3 consists of 12 residues. The germline V and J ends were trimmed by 5 bases and 6 bases, with 9 bases remaining between them.

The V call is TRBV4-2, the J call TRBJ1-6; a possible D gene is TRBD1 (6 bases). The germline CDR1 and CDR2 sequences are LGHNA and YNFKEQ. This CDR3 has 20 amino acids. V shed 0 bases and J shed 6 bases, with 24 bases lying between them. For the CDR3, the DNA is TGTGCCAGCAGCCAAGATCTGAAACAGGGAAATATCCACCCTAATTCACCCCTCCACTTT. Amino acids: CASSQDLKQGNIHPNSPLHF.